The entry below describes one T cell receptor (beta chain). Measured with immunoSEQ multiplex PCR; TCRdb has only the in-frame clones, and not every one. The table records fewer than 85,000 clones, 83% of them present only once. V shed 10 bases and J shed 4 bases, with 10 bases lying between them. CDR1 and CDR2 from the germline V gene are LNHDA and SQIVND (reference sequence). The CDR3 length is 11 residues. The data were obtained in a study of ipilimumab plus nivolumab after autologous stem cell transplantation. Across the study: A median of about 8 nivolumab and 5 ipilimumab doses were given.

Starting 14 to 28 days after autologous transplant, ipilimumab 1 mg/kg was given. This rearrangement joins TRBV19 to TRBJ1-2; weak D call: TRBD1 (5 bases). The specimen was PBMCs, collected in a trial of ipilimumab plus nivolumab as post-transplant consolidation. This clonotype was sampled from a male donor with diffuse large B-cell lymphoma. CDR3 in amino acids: CATSQGYGYTF. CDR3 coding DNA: TGTGCCACCTCCCAGGGCTATGGCTACACCTTC.